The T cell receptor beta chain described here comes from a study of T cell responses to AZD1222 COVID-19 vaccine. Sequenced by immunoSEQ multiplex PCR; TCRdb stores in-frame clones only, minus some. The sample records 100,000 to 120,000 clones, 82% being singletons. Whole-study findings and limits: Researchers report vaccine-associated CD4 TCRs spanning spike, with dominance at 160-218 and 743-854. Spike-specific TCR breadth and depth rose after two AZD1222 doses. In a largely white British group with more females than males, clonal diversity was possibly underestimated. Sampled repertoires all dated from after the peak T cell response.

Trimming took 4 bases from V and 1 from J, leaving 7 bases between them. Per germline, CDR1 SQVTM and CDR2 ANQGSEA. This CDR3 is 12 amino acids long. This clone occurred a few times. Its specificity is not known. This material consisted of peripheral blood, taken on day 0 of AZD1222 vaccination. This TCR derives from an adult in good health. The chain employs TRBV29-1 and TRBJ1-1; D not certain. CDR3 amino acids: CSVAVGNTEAFF. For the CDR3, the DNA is TGCAGCGTTGCTGTCGGGAACACTGAAGCTTTCTTT.